These 6 T cell receptor beta chains came from one sample sequenced in a study of T cells in Graves' hyperthyroidism and ophthalmopathy. Regions amplified from RNA transcripts were the TCR beta CDR3 regions. HTBI primers were employed in a first-round RT-PCR of the TCR CDR3. TCRdb analysed the multiplex PCR reads with MiXCR anew, one entry per CDR3 protein. The repertoire consists of over 300,000 distinct CDR3 sequences, with about 14% occurring once and the leading ten covering roughly 9.6%. Sample: blood. The source is a woman aged 55-69 years with Graves' hyperthyroidism.

This clonotype has a handful of counts. The chain employs TRBV5-1 and TRBJ1-4; maybe TRBD1 (5 bases). Germline V gives CDR1 SGHRS, CDR2 YFSETQ. The CDR3 loop spans 15 amino acids. The V end lost 0 bases, the J end lost 5 bases, and 11 bases lay between the germline ends. For the CDR3, the DNA is TGCGCCAGCAGCTTGGGAGACAGAGCAAATGAAAAACTGTTTTTT. Translation gives CASSLGDRANEKLFF.

This chain links TRBV27 with TRBJ2-7; a possible D gene is TRBD2 (5 bases). Germline V gene data show CDR1 as MNHEY and CDR2 as SMNVEV (reference sequence). Trimming removed 8 bases from V and 0 bases from J, with 23 bases in between. The CDR3 loop spans 17 amino acids. The CDR3 DNA reads TGTGCCAGCTCTGAGACCCTACTAGGAACTTACTCCTACGAGCAGTACTTC. Translation: CASSETLLGTYSYEQYF.

This clonotype was counted many times. The chain recombines TRBV18 with TRBJ2-7, with D possibly being TRBD2 (6 bases). V lost 0 bases and J lost 2, with 11 bases in between. The V gene's germline CDR1 is KGHSH and CDR2 LQKENI. The CDR3 is 15 amino acids. The CDR3 coding sequence is TGTGCCAGCTCACCACCGGGGACTCGAGCCTACGAGCAGTACTTC. Translating gives CASSPPGTRAYEQYF.

The V and J genes are TRBV5-1 and TRBJ2-2; D is undetermined. With 4 bases removed from V and 5 bases from J, the gap between germline ends came to 12 bases. This CDR3 comprises 14 residues. Germline-derived CDR1 and CDR2 are SGHRS and YFSETQ. CDR3 in DNA: TGCGCCAGCAGCGGCCAAGTGGGGACCGGGGAGCTGTTTTTT. Protein sequence: CASSGQVGTGELFF. The complete variable domain, with remaining parts taken from reference TRBV5-1 and TRBJ2-2, reads KAGVTQTPRYLIKTRGQQVTLSCSPISGHRSVSWYQQTPGQGLQFLFEYFSETQRNKGNFPGRFSGRQFSNSRSEMNVSTLELGDSALYLCASSGQVGTGELFFGEGSRLTVL.

The sample holds a few counts of this clonotype. This chain connects TRBV28 to TRBJ2-5; D is unresolved. This CDR3 is 15 amino acids long. V lost 4 bases to trimming and J lost 4 bases, with 16 bases between them. The germline gives CDR1 MDHEN, CDR2 SYDVKM. The CDR3 DNA is TGTGCCAGCAGTTCCAGTTCACCAGGTAGAGAGACCCAGTACTTC. This translates into CASSSSSPGRETQYF. Full variable domain (outside the CDR3, taken from reference TRBV28 and TRBJ2-5): DVKVTQSSRYLVKRTGEKVFLECVQDMDHENMFWYRQDPGLGLRLIYFSYDVKMKEKGDIPEGYSVSREKKERFSLILESASTNQTSMYLCASSSSSPGRETQYFGPGTRLLVL.

This clonotype appeared many times. This chain connects TRBV6-2 or TRBV6-3 to TRBJ2-2; TRBD2 matches 8 bases. J lost 3 bases, V lost 6 bases, and 6 bases had no gene match. This CDR3 has 15 residues. Looked up from germline, CDR1 is MNHEY and CDR2 is SVGEGT. The CDR3 here is CASRLLADYTGELFF. CDR3 bases: TGTGCCAGCAGACTACTAGCGGACTACACCGGGGAGCTGTTTTTT.